This entry lists 8 T cell receptor beta chains sequenced from one sample in a study of OX40 agonist ivuxolimab in advanced cancers. TCRdb's copy holds only in-frame clones and misses some; the assay was immunoSEQ multiplex PCR. The table has 77,000 or so clones, around 83% seen once. The specimen comprised CD4+ or CD8+ T cells sorted from blood, sampled in a trial of the OX40 agonist ivuxolimab. These receptors originate from an adult with an advanced solid tumor such as melanoma, head and neck, liver or kidney cancer.

V and J are TRBV18 and TRBJ2-5, with D tentatively TRBD1 (6 bases). The V gene's germline CDR1 is KGHSH and CDR2 LQKENI. This CDR3 contains 18 residues. Trimming pared 1 base from V and 3 bases from J, leaving 21 bases between. CDR3 residues: CASSPRAGVGPSKETQYF. CDR3 nucleotides: TGTGCCAGCTCACCACGGGCAGGGGTCGGCCCCTCTAAAGAGACCCAGTACTTC.

This chain uses TRBV6-5 with TRBJ1-5, with D perhaps matching TRBD1 (5 bases). The germline V gene encodes CDR1 MNHEY and CDR2 SVGAGI. Deletions cut 2 bases from V and 1 base from J, with 6 bases between. The CDR3 sequence is 14 residues long. CDR3 DNA sequence: TGTGCCAGCAGTTACGGGGGAAGCAATCAGCCCCAGCATTTT. This sequence encodes CASSYGGSNQPQHF.

J is TRBJ2-1 and V is TRBV9; D not certain. Germline V CDR1 and CDR2: SGDLS, YYNGEE. V was trimmed by 0 bases and J by 2 bases, leaving 6 bases between them. The CDR3 is 14 residues long. This CDR3 is CASSVAATYNEQFF. In DNA form, the CDR3 reads TGTGCCAGCAGCGTAGCCGCGACCTACAATGAGCAGTTCTTC.

The gene calls are TRBV6-6 and TRBJ1-2; D gene ambiguous. Germline CDR1 and CDR2: MNHNY and SVGAGI (reference sequence). This CDR3 spans 12 amino acids. Trimming pared 4 bases from V and 8 bases from J, leaving 11 bases between. Here the CDR3 reads CASSSSKGGYTF. In DNA form, the CDR3 reads TGTGCCAGCAGTTCCTCAAAGGGAGGCTACACCTTC.

The rearrangement uses TRBV28 and TRBJ1-5; D gene uncertain. CDR3 length equals 15 residues. Germline V gene sequence: CDR1 MDHEN, CDR2 SYDVKM. V was shortened by 3 bases and J by 3 bases, with 12 bases between the two germline ends. Here the CDR3 reads CASSFILGFNQPQHF. The CDR3 bases are TGTGCCAGCAGTTTCATTTTGGGTTTCAATCAGCCCCAGCATTTT.

The genes are TRBV5-1 and TRBJ1-3; TRBD1 aligns across 8 bases. The CDR3 is 15 residues long. Germline CDR1 SGHRS, CDR2 YFSETQ. The V and J ends lost 3 bases and 3 bases, in that order; junction bases with no gene match: 5. The CDR3 is CASSSGQGNGNTIYF. CDR3 bases: TGCGCCAGCAGCTCCGGACAGGGAAATGGAAACACCATATATTTT.

The chain links TRBV7-9 to TRBJ2-3; D is unresolved. The length of the CDR3 is 13 residues. From germline, CDR1 is SEHNR and CDR2 FQNEAQ (reference sequence). Trimming shortened V by 1 base and J by 2 bases, and 4 bases separated the two germline ends. In DNA, the CDR3 is TGTGCCAGCAGCTTAGGCCTCACAGATACGCAGTATTTT. It translates to CASSLGLTDTQYF.

CDR3 residues: CASSFDRNTEAFF. The CDR3 DNA reads TGCGCCAGCAGCTTCGACAGGAACACTGAAGCTTTCTTT. The chain couples TRBV5-1 to TRBJ1-1, with TRBD1 as a possible D gene (5 bases). CDR1 is SGHRS and CDR2 is YFSETQ in the germline V gene. CDR3 length: 13 amino acids. V was shortened by 2 bases and J by 1 base, with 6 bases between the two germline ends.